One sample yielded the 29 T cell receptor beta chains listed below, sequenced in a study of CXCR3-negative and CXCR3-positive naive CD8 T cells. Libraries of TRB cDNA were made by 5' RACE and carried UMIs. From the 5' RACE reads, TCRdb lists one entry per CDR3 protein and no DNA. The table counts around 40,000 distinct CDR3 sequences; roughly 14% lies in the top ten. Material for sequencing was memory CD8+ T cells from blood. The receptors here all came from a human donor in good health. Some clones in this sample may be carry-over from other donors' samples.

This sequence joins TRBV28 and TRBJ2-7. Germline CDR1 reads MDHEN; CDR2 reads SYDVKM. The CDR3 has 16 amino acids. CDR3 sequence: CASSFGSVTMSYEQYF.

V usage is TRBV9 and J usage is TRBJ2-7; TCRdb designates TRBD1, a call that cannot be tested without DNA. The CDR3 runs to 14 residues. Germline V gene lookup returns CDR1 SGDLS and CDR2 YYNGEE. The CDR3 reads CASSAGQPTYEQYF.

The V gene is TRBV7-2, the J gene TRBJ2-2; TCRdb outputs TRBD1, but without DNA this stays unchecked. This CDR3 comprises 15 residues. The germline V gene encodes CDR1 SGHTA and CDR2 FQGNSA. The CDR3 region is CASSSIDRDTGELFF.

This chain links TRBV28 with TRBJ2-2; the TRBD1 assignment by TCRdb is unverifiable without DNA. The germline gives CDR1 MDHEN, CDR2 SYDVKM. CDR3 length: 15 amino acids. The chain's CDR3 is CASSLHRGGGGELFF.

The gene calls are TRBV29-1 and TRBJ2-1; TCRdb designates TRBD1, a call that cannot be tested without DNA. CDR1 and CDR2 (germline): SQVTM, ANQGSEA. This CDR3 is 14 amino acids long. The CDR3 region is CSVEGPGAYNEQFF.

The CDR3 loop reads CSASIGGQTVEQYF. The chain joins TRBV20-1 to TRBJ2-7; TCRdb lists TRBD2, though no DNA is available to test this call. Looked up from germline, CDR1 is DFQATT and CDR2 is SNEGSKA (reference sequence). This CDR3 spans 14 amino acids.

The rearrangement uses TRBV19 and TRBJ1-1. The CDR3 is made up of 18 amino acids. Germline V gives CDR1 LNHDA, CDR2 SQIVND (reference sequence). This chain's CDR3 is CASSIDALSPRVGTEAFF.

This clonotype is labeled medium-sized based on frequency. The chain links TRBV7-3 to TRBJ1-1. The CDR3 covers 15 residues. Looked up from germline, CDR1 is SGHTA and CDR2 is FQGTGA. The CDR3 sequence: CASSFLRRGATEAFF. Full variable domain (outside the CDR3, taken from reference TRBV7-3 and TRBJ1-1): GAGVSQTPSNKVTEKGKYVELRCDPISGHTALYWYRQSLGQGPEFLIYFQGTGAADDSGLPNDRFFAVRPEGSVSTLKIQRTERGDSAVYLCASSFLRRGATEAFFGQGTRLTVV.

This rearrangement joins TRBV2 to TRBJ1-1. The CDR3 sequence is 13 residues long. The germline V gene encodes CDR1 SNHLY and CDR2 FYNNEI. This chain's CDR3 is CASSELSFTEAFF.

J is TRBJ1-1 and V is TRBV7-3. Germline values: CDR1 SGHTA, CDR2 FQGTGA. This CDR3 contains 14 residues. CDR3 sequence: CASSSVGLGTEAFF.

The V gene is TRBV28, the J gene TRBJ2-6; TCRdb selects TRBD1, and the lack of DNA leaves this call unchecked. The CDR3 has 15 residues. From germline, CDR1 is MDHEN and CDR2 SYDVKM. This CDR3 is CASSRGLSGANVLTF.

V gene TRBV4-1 combines with J gene TRBJ1-4; the D call of TRBD1 rests on TCRdb alone, since no DNA is present to check it. The CDR3 runs 19 residues. From germline, CDR1 is MGHRA and CDR2 YSYEKL. CDR3 sequence reads: CASSHTLSTYTGGNEKLFF.

V gene TRBV28 combines with J gene TRBJ1-2; TCRdb selects TRBD1, and the lack of DNA leaves this call unchecked. The germline V gene has CDR1 MDHEN and CDR2 SYDVKM. There are 16 residues in the CDR3. CDR3: CASSLYRGRLNYGYTF.

The rearrangement joins TRBV2 to TRBJ2-1; TCRdb lists TRBD2, though no DNA is available to test this call. The CDR3 covers 12 residues. Germline V gene data show CDR1 as SNHLY and CDR2 as FYNNEI. The CDR3 loop is CASSGLNNEQFF.

The rearrangement joins TRBV20-1 to TRBJ2-3; TCRdb selects TRBD1, and the lack of DNA leaves this call unchecked. Looked up from germline, CDR1 is DFQATT and CDR2 is SNEGSKA (reference sequence). This CDR3 has 16 residues. This chain's CDR3 is CSARDRPGGITDTQYF.

CDR3 amino acids: CASSYFREVQPQHF. This chain links TRBV6-2 or TRBV6-3 with TRBJ1-5. CDR3 length: 14 residues. Germline CDR1 and CDR2: MNHEY and SVGEGT.

This sequence joins TRBV5-1 and TRBJ2-2; TCRdb proposes TRBD1, but this gene call is untestable without DNA. This CDR3 comprises 20 residues. Germline CDR1 reads SGHRS; CDR2 reads YFSETQ. The CDR3 sequence: CASSFRTGGPAISNTGELFF.

The V and J genes are TRBV4-2 and TRBJ1-2. This CDR3 is built from 15 residues. The germline gives CDR1 LGHNA, CDR2 YNFKEQ. The CDR3 is CASSPLERQIDGYTF.

V and J are TRBV14 and TRBJ2-7. CDR3 length equals 19 residues. The germline V gene encodes CDR1 SGHDN and CDR2 FVKESK. CDR3 in amino acids: CASSQENLLVSFHSYEQYF.

The rearrangement joins TRBV27 to TRBJ2-3; the TCRdb D gene call, TRBD1, has no DNA to confirm it. This CDR3 has 17 amino acids. CDR1 and CDR2 (germline): MNHEY, SMNVEV (reference sequence). CDR3 residues: CATSKSSGRGGGDTQYF.

The chain recombines TRBV7-9 with TRBJ2-7; the D gene TCRdb calls, TRBD1, cannot be checked with no DNA. Germline CDR1 SEHNR, CDR2 FQNEAQ (reference sequence). This CDR3 contains 13 residues. This CDR3 is CASSLGAGDEQYF.

The chain employs TRBV7-3 and TRBJ2-3; the D call from TCRdb, TRBD2, cannot be confirmed without DNA. The CDR3 has 15 amino acids. The germline V gene has CDR1 SGHTA and CDR2 FQGTGA. The CDR3 is CASSLVAGGPDTQYF.

This chain joins TRBV7-8 and TRBJ2-1; without DNA, the TCRdb call of TRBD1 cannot be checked. CDR1 SGHVS and CDR2 FQNEAQ come from the germline V gene. This CDR3 is 12 amino acids long. The CDR3 reads CASSLLQELLVF. The variable domain in full, with the rest retrieved from reference TRBV7-8 and TRBJ2-1, is GAGVSQSPRYKVAKRGQDVALRCDPISGHVSLFWYQQALGQGPEFLTYFQNEAQLDKSGLPSDRFFAERPEGSVSTLKIQRTQQEDSAVYLCASSLLQELLVFGPGTRLTVL.

The rearrangement links TRBV6-4 to TRBJ2-1; TCRdb proposes TRBD2, but this gene call is untestable without DNA. Germline V CDR1 and CDR2: MRHNA, SNTAGT. The CDR3 is 15 residues long. CDR3: CASSDGRGGHNEQFF.

The V and J genes are TRBV28 and TRBJ1-1; the D gene TCRdb calls, TRBD1, cannot be checked with no DNA. The CDR3 totals 14 residues. Germline values: CDR1 MDHEN, CDR2 SYDVKM. The CDR3 reads CASSPRGRTTEAFF.

The rearrangement links TRBV18 to TRBJ1-2; absent DNA, TCRdb's TRBD1 call cannot be checked. Germline loops: CDR1 KGHSH, CDR2 LQKENI. The CDR3 contains 14 residues. CDR3 loop: CASSVAGGENGYTF.

This chain uses TRBV5-1 with TRBJ2-7; without DNA, the TCRdb call of TRBD1 cannot be checked. This CDR3 has 14 amino acids. Germline-derived CDR1 and CDR2 are SGHRS and YFSETQ. CDR3 protein: CASSLWDSSNEQYF.

The chain employs TRBV14 and TRBJ2-5; TCRdb's D call, TRBD1, is unchecked because there is no DNA. CDR1 is SGHDN, CDR2 FVKESK, per germline. This CDR3 has 15 residues. The CDR3 here is CASSPRGSRQETQYF.

This sequence joins TRBV4-2 and TRBJ1-1; the D call from TCRdb, TRBD1, cannot be confirmed without DNA. The CDR3 length is 14 residues. The germline V gene has CDR1 LGHNA and CDR2 YNFKEQ. The CDR3 loop is CASSQTNRGAEAFF.